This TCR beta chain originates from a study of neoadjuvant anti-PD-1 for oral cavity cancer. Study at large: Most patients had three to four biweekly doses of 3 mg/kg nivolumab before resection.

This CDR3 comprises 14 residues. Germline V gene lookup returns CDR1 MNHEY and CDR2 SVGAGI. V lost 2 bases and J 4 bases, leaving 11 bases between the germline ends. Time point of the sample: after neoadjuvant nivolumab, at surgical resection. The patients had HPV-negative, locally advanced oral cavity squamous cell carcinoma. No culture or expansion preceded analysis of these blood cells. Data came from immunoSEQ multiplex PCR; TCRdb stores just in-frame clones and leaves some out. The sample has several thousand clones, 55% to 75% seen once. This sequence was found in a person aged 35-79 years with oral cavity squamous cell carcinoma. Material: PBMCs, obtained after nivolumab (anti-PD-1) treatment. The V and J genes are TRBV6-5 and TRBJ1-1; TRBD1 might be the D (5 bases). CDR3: CASSYGQGSTEAFF. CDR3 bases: TGTGCCAGCAGTTACGGGCAGGGTAGCACTGAAGCTTTCTTT.